Listed here are 29 T cell receptor beta chains from one sample, sequenced in a study of graft-versus-host responses after intestinal transplantation. Produced via immunoSEQ multiplex PCR; TCRdb's table is partial and in-frame only. Among about 92,000 clones listed, 75% to 95% were seen once. These receptors' targets are unknown. The sample here was unstimulated CD8+ T cells sorted from spleen or lymph node cells, taken before intestinal transplant. The source of these receptors is a human donor who received an intestinal transplant.

The V and J genes are TRBV4-1 and TRBJ1-1; TRBD1 aligns across 10 bases. CDR3 length equals 18 residues. CDR1 and CDR2 (germline): MGHRA, YSYEKL. Trimming cost V 0 bases and J 3 bases; bases outside gene matches: 10. CDR3 sequence reads: CASSQDGTPGQGYTEAFF. DNA for the CDR3: TGCGCCAGCAGCCAAGATGGGACTCCGGGACAGGGGTACACTGAAGCTTTCTTT.

This chain joins TRBV27 and TRBJ2-7, with D perhaps matching TRBD1 (6 bases). V was cut by 0 bases and J by 5 bases, with 11 bases left in between. The V gene's germline CDR1 is MNHEY and CDR2 SMNVEV (reference sequence). The CDR3 contains 14 residues. The chain's CDR3 is CASSLSQGLNEQYF. CDR3 bases: TGTGCCAGCAGTTTATCCCAGGGGCTGAACGAGCAGTACTTC.

The chain recombines TRBV19 with TRBJ2-1, with 10 nucleotides matching TRBD2. This CDR3 has 15 amino acids. The germline CDR1 and CDR2 sequences are LNHDA and SQIVND (reference sequence). V trimming: 4 bases; J trimming: 5 bases; junction bases outside the gene matches: 5. The CDR3 nucleotides are TGTGCCAGTAGTACTAATAGCGGGGGGAACAATGAGCAGTTCTTC. It codes for CASSTNSGGNNEQFF.

V and J are TRBV2 and TRBJ1-1; D uncertain. The CDR3 spans 13 residues. Germline CDR1 and CDR2: SNHLY and FYNNEI. The V end was cut by 1 base, the J end by 5 bases, with 8 bases between. The CDR3 nucleotides read TGTGCCAGCAGTGAAGGGGATTGGACTGAAGCTTTCTTT. This codes for CASSEGDWTEAFF.

The chain has TRBV2 and TRBJ2-1; tentatively, D is TRBD2 (6 bases). This CDR3 is built from 13 residues. CDR1 is SNHLY and CDR2 is FYNNEI in the germline V gene. V lost 5 bases, J lost 8 bases, and 13 bases lay in between. CDR3 in amino acids: CASSTTRRDEQFF. Written as DNA, the CDR3 is TGTGCCAGCAGTACGACTAGACGGGATGAGCAGTTCTTC. Combining the CDR3 with reference TRBV2 and TRBJ2-1 gives the whole variable domain EPEVTQTPSHQVTQMGQEVILRCVPISNHLYFYWYRQILGQKVEFLVSFYNNEISEKSEIFDDQFSVERPDGSNFTLKIRSTKLEDSAMYFCASSTTRRDEQFFGPGTRLTVL.

The CDR3 DNA reads as TGCGCCAGCAGTGAGGCGGACGGACTGAACACTGAAGCTTTCTTT. It codes for CASSEADGLNTEAFF. V usage is TRBV10-1 and J usage is TRBJ1-1; no clear D. Germline lookup yields CDR1 WNHNN and CDR2 SYGVQD (reference sequence). V was trimmed by 2 bases and J by 0 bases, leaving 10 bases between them. The CDR3 consists of 15 residues.

For this clone: The germline gene is not matched at one end of the junction; a read error may be the cause. This rearrangement joins TRBV28 to TRBJ2-1; tentatively, D is TRBD1 (6 bases). CDR3 length: 16 amino acids. CDR1 is MDHEN and CDR2 is SYDVKM in the germline V gene. CDR3 coding DNA: TGTGCCAGCAGTCCCCTAGGGGGAGAACCCTACGATGAGCAGTTCTTC. Translated, it gives CASSPLGGEPYDEQFF.

DNA of the CDR3: TGTGCCAGCTCACCGAATGTATTGTTGCGGGGTTCGGCAGCTTTCTTT. Protein sequence: CASSPNVLLRGSAAFF. The chain links TRBV18 to TRBJ1-1; no firm D call. The germline V and J ends were trimmed by 3 bases and 10 bases, with 24 bases remaining between them. This CDR3 spans 16 amino acids. The germline CDR1 and CDR2 sequences are KGHSH and LQKENI.

The chain combines TRBV15 with TRBJ2-7; D is possibly TRBD2 (5 bases). Germline V gene lookup returns CDR1 LNHNV and CDR2 YYDKDF (reference sequence). Between the trimmed V and J ends, which lost 0 bases and 2 bases, there was a span of 20 bases. The CDR3 length is 18 residues. CDR3 region: CATSRDAVWRAQPYEQYF. The CDR3 region has the DNA TGTGCCACCAGCAGAGATGCTGTCTGGCGGGCACAACCCTACGAGCAGTACTTC.

About this clone itself: At the DNA level, this CDR3 is encoded by other sequences in the same sample as well. The chain has TRBV10-3 and TRBJ2-3, with TRBD2 matching over 12 bases. This CDR3 has 15 amino acids. V was clipped by 9 bases and J by 4 bases; unmatched bases: 8. Germline V gene lookup returns CDR1 ENHRY and CDR2 SYGVKD. This CDR3 is CAIRPTSGRPDTQYF. The CDR3 region has the DNA TGTGCCATTAGACCGACTAGCGGGAGACCAGATACGCAGTATTTT.

The chain recombines TRBV2 with TRBJ1-4; no clear D. Trimming left V 4 bases short and J 8 bases short, with 5 bases between. The germline gives CDR1 SNHLY, CDR2 FYNNEI. The length of the CDR3 is 11 residues. As DNA, the CDR3 is TGTGCCAGCAGTGCTGGGGAAAAACTGTTTTTT. Translated: CASSAGEKLFF.

The chain couples TRBV5-6 to TRBJ2-7, with a weak D call TRBD1 (6 bases). The germline CDR1 and CDR2 sequences are SGHDT and YYEEEE. The length of the CDR3 is 16 residues. V shed 4 bases and J shed 0 bases, with 17 bases lying between them. CDR3 loop: CASSLDSSLLSYEQYF. DNA for the CDR3: TGTGCCAGCAGCCTGGACAGCTCTCTACTCTCCTACGAGCAGTACTTC.

The chain joins TRBV5-5 to TRBJ1-3; D gene uncertain. The CDR3 loop spans 11 amino acids. Germline values: CDR1 SGHKS, CDR2 YYEKEE (reference sequence). V was pared by 2 bases and J by 5 bases, with 2 bases between. CDR3 loop: CASSFRNTIYF. The CDR3 coding sequence is TGTGCCAGCAGCTTTAGAAACACCATATATTTT.

This clone was counted a few times. The chain couples TRBV19 to TRBJ2-7, with D maybe TRBD2 (6 bases). CDR1 and CDR2 (germline): LNHDA, SQIVND (reference sequence). V was shortened by 1 base and J by 5 bases, with 15 bases between the two germline ends. This CDR3 region has 15 residues. CDR3 in amino acids: CASSIVGDGSHEQYF. The CDR3 DNA sequence: TGTGCCAGTAGTATAGTTGGGGACGGGAGCCACGAGCAGTACTTC.

The V gene is TRBV11-2, the J gene TRBJ2-5; 9 positions agree with TRBD2. CDR3 length equals 17 residues. Losses at the gene ends were 0 bases for V and 5 bases for J; bases not matched to a gene: 10. Germline V gene lookup returns CDR1 SGHAT and CDR2 FQNNGV. The CDR3 loop reads CASSLDIGSGGKETQYF. CDR3 DNA sequence: TGTGCCAGCAGCTTAGATATTGGTAGCGGGGGTAAGGAGACCCAGTACTTC.

This clone appeared a single time. The rearrangement links TRBV7-9 to TRBJ1-1; D gene unclear. From germline, CDR1 is SEHNR and CDR2 FQNEAQ (reference sequence). V lost 5 bases to trimming and J lost 4 bases, with 11 bases between them. The CDR3 has 13 residues. CDR3 protein: CASSAEGSTEAFF. The CDR3 bases are TGTGCCAGCAGCGCAGAGGGCTCCACTGAAGCTTTCTTT. Full variable domain (remainder filled in from reference TRBV7-9 and TRBJ1-1): DTGVSQNPRHKITKRGQNVTFRCDPISEHNRLYWYRQTLGQGPEFLTYFQNEAQLEKSRLLSDRFSAERPKGSFSTLEIQRTEQGDSAMYLCASSAEGSTEAFFGQGTRLTVV.

The chain is built from TRBV5-4 and TRBJ2-3; D gene uncertain. The CDR3 length is 12 residues. Germline V CDR1 and CDR2: SGHNT, YYREEE (reference sequence). Trimming shortened V by 4 bases and J by 4 bases, and 7 bases separated the two germline ends. Written as DNA, the CDR3 is TGTGCCAGCAGCCAGCACCCAGATACGCAGTATTTT. It specifies CASSQHPDTQYF.

The CDR3 loop reads CASSHGTSGLGRQYF. For the CDR3, the DNA is TGTGCCAGCAGCCACGGGACTAGCGGGCTTGGGAGGCAGTACTTC. V and J are TRBV14 and TRBJ2-7; TRBD2 matches 12 bases. CDR1 and CDR2 from the germline V gene are SGHDN and FVKESK. This CDR3 is built from 15 residues. The V segment lost 3 bases and the J segment 9 bases; nucleotides outside the gene matches: 9. The variable domain in full, completed from reference TRBV14 and TRBJ2-7, reads EAGVTQFPSHSVIEKGQTVTLRCDPISGHDNLYWYRRVMGKEIKFLLHFVKESKQDESGMPNNRFLAERTGGTYSTLKVQPAELEDSGVYFCASSHGTSGLGRQYFGPGTRLTVT.

V gene TRBV6-6 combines with J gene TRBJ1-1; maybe TRBD1 (5 bases). Germline V gene sequence: CDR1 MNHNY, CDR2 SVGAGI (reference sequence). The CDR3 has 14 residues. Trimming cost V 4 bases and J 5 bases, with 14 bases left between them. CDR3 nucleotides: TGTGCCAGCAGTTTCCGACAGCTATCGACTGAAGCTTTCTTT. Amino acids: CASSFRQLSTEAFF.

V gene TRBV9 combines with J gene TRBJ1-2; the D gene is possibly TRBD1 (6 bases). Germline V gene lookup returns CDR1 SGDLS and CDR2 YYNGEE. Trimming left V 5 bases short and J 4 bases short, with 15 bases between. This CDR3 comprises 14 residues. The DNA of the CDR3 is TGTGCCAGCAGTCTTGGGGGCGCCGGCTATGGCTACACCTTC. Translated: CASSLGGAGYGYTF.

The chain employs TRBV28 and TRBJ2-7; D tentatively reads TRBD1 or TRBD2 (5 bases each). Germline V gives CDR1 MDHEN, CDR2 SYDVKM. The CDR3 runs 14 residues. Trimming removed 4 bases at V and 6 bases at J, with 16 bases between. The CDR3 coding sequence is TGTGCCAGCAGTTCGCCCTATCAGGGACCCGAGCAGTACTTC. Its protein is CASSSPYQGPEQYF.

V usage is TRBV10-3 and J usage is TRBJ2-7; TRBD2 matches at 7 bases. This CDR3 is 16 amino acids long. Trimming at V came to 6 bases and at J to 8 bases, leaving 19 bases not matched to a gene. In germline, CDR1 is ENHRY, CDR2 SYGVKD. CDR3 in amino acids: CAISHPGFGGTWKQYF. The CDR3 nucleotides are TGTGCCATCAGCCACCCTGGCTTCGGGGGGACTTGGAAGCAGTACTTC.

The V call is TRBV13, the J call TRBJ2-7; TRBD1 might be the D (6 bases). Germline V gene lookup returns CDR1 PRHDT and CDR2 FYEKMQ (reference sequence). Trimming removed 5 bases from V and 6 bases from J, with 14 bases in between. This CDR3 has 13 residues. The CDR3 here is CASSLYRDPEQYF. DNA of the CDR3: TGTGCCAGCAGCCTATACAGGGACCCCGAGCAGTACTTC. Looking up the rest from reference TRBV13 and TRBJ2-7 gives the full variable domain: AAGVIQSPRHLIKEKRETATLKCYPIPRHDTVYWYQQGPGQDPQFLISFYEKMQSDKGSIPDRFSAQQFSDYHSELNMSSLELGDSALYFCASSLYRDPEQYFGPGTRLTVT.

J is TRBJ2-5 and V is TRBV7-6; weak D call: TRBD2 (6 bases). The CDR3 has 15 residues. V lost 4 bases and J 2 bases, leaving 14 bases between the germline ends. Germline CDR1 SGHVS, CDR2 FNYEAQ. CDR3: CASSWGVGDQETQYF. The CDR3 DNA sequence: TGTGCCAGCAGCTGGGGGGTGGGGGATCAAGAGACCCAGTACTTC.

This chain links TRBV19 with TRBJ2-3; no firm D call. V was shortened by 2 bases and J by 0 bases, with 0 bases between the two germline ends. From germline, CDR1 is LNHDA and CDR2 SQIVND (reference sequence). The CDR3 extends over 12 amino acids. The DNA for the CDR3 is TGTGCCAGTAGTATAAGCACAGATACGCAGTATTTT. Its protein is CASSISTDTQYF.

The chain joins TRBV10-2 to TRBJ2-5, with 7 positions matching TRBD2. The germline V gene has CDR1 WSHSY and CDR2 SAAADI. This CDR3 is built from 13 residues. The trim removed 3 bases at V and 5 bases at J, leaving 3 bases unmatched. The CDR3, as DNA: TGCGCCAGCAGTGAAGCGGGGTGGGAGACCCAGTACTTC. Its translation: CASSEAGWETQYF.

This chain connects TRBV4-1 to TRBJ2-7; 12 bases are a match to TRBD2. Germline V CDR1 and CDR2: MGHRA, YSYEKL. The CDR3 consists of 17 residues. V lost 1 base and J lost 2; bases outside the gene matches: 6. The CDR3 spells CASSQVTGLAGPYEQYF. The CDR3 DNA reads as TGCGCCAGCAGCCAAGTCACTGGACTAGCGGGGCCCTACGAGCAGTACTTC.

The chain joins TRBV7-3 to TRBJ2-3, with unresolved D. Germline V gene data show CDR1 as SGHTA and CDR2 as FQGTGA. V gave up 2 bases and J gave up 2 bases, with 8 bases separating them. The CDR3 loop spans 14 amino acids. CDR3 nucleotide sequence: TGTGCCAGCAGCTTAGGTTATGACACAGATACGCAGTATTTT. Its protein product is CASSLGYDTDTQYF.

The chain is built from TRBV11-2 and TRBJ1-1; D gene unclear. This CDR3 has 17 residues. V was clipped by 0 bases and J by 5 bases, with 19 bases between them. Germline V CDR1 and CDR2: SGHAT, FQNNGV. The CDR3 sequence is CASSLDPRTRGWTEAFF. The CDR3 nucleotides are TGTGCCAGCAGCTTAGACCCGAGGACCCGGGGTTGGACTGAAGCTTTCTTT.